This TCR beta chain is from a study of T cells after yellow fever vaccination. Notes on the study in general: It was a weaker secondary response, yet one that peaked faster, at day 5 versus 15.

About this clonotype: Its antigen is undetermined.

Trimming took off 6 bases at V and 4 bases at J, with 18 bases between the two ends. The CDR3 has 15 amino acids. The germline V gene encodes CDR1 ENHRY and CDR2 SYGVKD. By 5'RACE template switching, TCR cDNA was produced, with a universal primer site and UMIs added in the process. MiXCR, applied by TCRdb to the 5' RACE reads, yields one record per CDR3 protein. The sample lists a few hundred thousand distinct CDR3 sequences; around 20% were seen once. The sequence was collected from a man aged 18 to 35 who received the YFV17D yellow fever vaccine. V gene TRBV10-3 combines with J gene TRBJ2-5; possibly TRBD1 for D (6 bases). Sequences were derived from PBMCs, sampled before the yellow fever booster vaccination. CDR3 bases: TGTGCCATCAGCTCAAACAGGGAGCTAGGAGAGACCCAGTACTTC. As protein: CAISSNRELGETQYF.